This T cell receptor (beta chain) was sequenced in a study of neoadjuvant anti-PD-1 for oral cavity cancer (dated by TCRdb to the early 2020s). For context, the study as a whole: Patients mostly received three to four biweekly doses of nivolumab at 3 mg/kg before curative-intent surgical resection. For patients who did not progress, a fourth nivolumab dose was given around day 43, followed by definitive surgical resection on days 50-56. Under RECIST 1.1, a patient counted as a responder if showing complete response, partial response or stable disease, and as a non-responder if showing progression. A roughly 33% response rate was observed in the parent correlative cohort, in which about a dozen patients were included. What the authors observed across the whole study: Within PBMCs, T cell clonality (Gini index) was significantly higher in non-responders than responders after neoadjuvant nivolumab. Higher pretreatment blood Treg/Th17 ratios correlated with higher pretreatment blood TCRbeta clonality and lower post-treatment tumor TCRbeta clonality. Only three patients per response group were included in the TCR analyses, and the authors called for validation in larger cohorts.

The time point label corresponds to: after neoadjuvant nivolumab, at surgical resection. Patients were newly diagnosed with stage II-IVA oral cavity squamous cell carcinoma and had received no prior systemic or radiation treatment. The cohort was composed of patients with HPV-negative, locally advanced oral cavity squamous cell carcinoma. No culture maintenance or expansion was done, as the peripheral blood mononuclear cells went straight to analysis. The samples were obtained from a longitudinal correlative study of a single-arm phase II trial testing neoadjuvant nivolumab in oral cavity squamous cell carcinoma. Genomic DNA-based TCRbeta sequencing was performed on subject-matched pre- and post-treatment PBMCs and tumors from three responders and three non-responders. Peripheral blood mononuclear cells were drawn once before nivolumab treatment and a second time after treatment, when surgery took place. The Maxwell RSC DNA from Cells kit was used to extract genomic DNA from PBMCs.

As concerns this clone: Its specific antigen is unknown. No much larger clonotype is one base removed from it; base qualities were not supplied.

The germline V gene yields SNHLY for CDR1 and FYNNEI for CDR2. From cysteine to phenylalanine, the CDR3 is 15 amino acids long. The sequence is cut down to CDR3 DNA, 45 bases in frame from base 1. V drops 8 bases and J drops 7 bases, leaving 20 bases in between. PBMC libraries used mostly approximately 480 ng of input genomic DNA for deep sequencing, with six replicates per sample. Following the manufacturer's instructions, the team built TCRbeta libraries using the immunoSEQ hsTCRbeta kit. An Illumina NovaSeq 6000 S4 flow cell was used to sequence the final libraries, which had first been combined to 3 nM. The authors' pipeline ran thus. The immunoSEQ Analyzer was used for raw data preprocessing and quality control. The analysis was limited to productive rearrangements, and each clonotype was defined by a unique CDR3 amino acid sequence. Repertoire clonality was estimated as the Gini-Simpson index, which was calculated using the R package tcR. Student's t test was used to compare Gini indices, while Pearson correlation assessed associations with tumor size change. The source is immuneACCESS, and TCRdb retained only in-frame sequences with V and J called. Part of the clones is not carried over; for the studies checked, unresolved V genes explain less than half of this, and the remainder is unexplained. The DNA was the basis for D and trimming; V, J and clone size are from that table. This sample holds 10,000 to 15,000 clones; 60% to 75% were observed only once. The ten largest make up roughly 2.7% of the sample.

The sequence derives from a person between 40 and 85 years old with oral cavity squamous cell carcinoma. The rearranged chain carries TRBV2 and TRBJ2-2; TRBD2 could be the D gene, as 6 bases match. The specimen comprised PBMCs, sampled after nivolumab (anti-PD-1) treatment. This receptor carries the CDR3 CASEPHEEGNGELFF. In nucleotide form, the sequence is TGTGCCAGCGAACCGCACGAGGAGGGTAACGGGGAGCTGTTTTTT.